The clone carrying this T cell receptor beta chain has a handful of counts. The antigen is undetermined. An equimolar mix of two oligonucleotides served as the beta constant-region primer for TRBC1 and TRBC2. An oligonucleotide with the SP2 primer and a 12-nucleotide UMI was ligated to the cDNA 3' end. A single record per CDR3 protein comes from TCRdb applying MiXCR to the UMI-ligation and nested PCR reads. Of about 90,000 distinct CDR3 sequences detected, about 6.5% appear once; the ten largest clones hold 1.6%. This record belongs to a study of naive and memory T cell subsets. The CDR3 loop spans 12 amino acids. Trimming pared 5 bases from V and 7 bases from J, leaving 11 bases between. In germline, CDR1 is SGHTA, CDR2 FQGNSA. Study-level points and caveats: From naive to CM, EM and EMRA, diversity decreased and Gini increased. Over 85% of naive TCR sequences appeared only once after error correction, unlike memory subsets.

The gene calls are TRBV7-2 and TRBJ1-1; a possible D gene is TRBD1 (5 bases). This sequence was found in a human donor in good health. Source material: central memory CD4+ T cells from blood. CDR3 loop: CASSAWGVEAFF. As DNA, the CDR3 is TGTGCCAGCAGCGCCTGGGGGGTTGAAGCTTTCTTT.